This TCR beta chain is from a study of regulatory T cells in long-lasting Graves disease. Library construction for TCR beta used iRepertoire HTBI primers and Arm-PCR of CDR3 regions. MiXCR, applied by TCRdb to the multiplex PCR reads, yields one record per CDR3 protein. The data show about 210,000 distinct CDR3 sequences, around a fifth seen once. Time point indicated: newly diagnosed GD, antithyroid drugs for less than 3 months. PBMC-derived RNA was used for the TCR library. These data were likewise used in another study, on T cells in Graves' hyperthyroidism and ophthalmopathy.

The sequencing used peripheral blood mononuclear cells (PBMCs), collected at new diagnosis, from a patient treated with antithyroid drugs. This TCR was sampled from a young woman with Graves disease.

The CDR3 spells CASSQGANTGELFF. The DNA for the CDR3 is TGTGCCAGCAGCCAAGGTGCGAACACCGGGGAGCTGTTTTTT. The V and J genes are TRBV14 and TRBJ2-2; D is ambiguous. CDR3 length: 14 amino acids. V was cut by 1 base and J by 0 bases, with 3 bases left in between. Germline V gene lookup returns CDR1 SGHDN and CDR2 FVKESK. The full variable domain, rest sourced from reference TRBV14 and TRBJ2-2, is EAGVTQFPSHSVIEKGQTVTLRCDPISGHDNLYWYRRVMGKEIKFLLHFVKESKQDESGMPNNRFLAERTGGTYSTLKVQPAELEDSGVYFCASSQGANTGELFFGEGSRLTVL.